Listed here are 32 T cell receptor beta chains from one sample, sequenced in a study of T cell clonality in common variable immunodeficiency. These receptors are not linked to any known antigen. Repertoires were generated with immunoSEQ multiplex PCR, while TCRdb's copy carries only in-frame clones and drops some. Listed for the sample are about 16,000 clones, none seen a single time. Notes on the study in general: Fewer deletions and N-nucleotide insertions were reportedly seen in common variable immunodeficiency TCR beta sequences.

The sequenced sample consisted of peripheral blood mononuclear cells. These receptors came from a human donor with common variable immunodeficiency.

A few counts support this clone. Read sequence stops 3 residues before the CDR3 end, and the germline J gene provides the missing end. Other DNA sequences in this specimen translate into the identical CDR3. The rearrangement uses TRBV18 and TRBJ1-4, with D possibly matching TRBD1 (5 bases). CDR3 length equals 17 residues. The ends were cut back, 3 bases at V and 8 bases at J, with 22 bases in the middle. CDR1 is KGHSH and CDR2 is LQKENI in the germline V gene. The CDR3 sequence: CASSPTRERASREKLFF. Partial CDR3 DNA: TGTGCCAGCTCACCGACCAGGGAAAGGGCATCGCGGGAAAAA.

To note about this clone: The observed sequence ends 3 residues before the CDR3 terminus, with the missing tail filled in from the germline J gene. The V gene is TRBV18, the J gene TRBJ2-7; 9 bases are shared with TRBD2. Losses at the gene ends were 3 bases for V and 4 bases for J; bases not matched to a gene: 10. The CDR3 consists of 16 residues. CDR1 KGHSH and CDR2 LQKENI come from the germline V gene. CDR3 protein: CASSPGVGAGGYEQYF. The covered CDR3 bases are TGTGCCAGCTCACCGGGGGTTGGAGCGGGAGGATACGAG.

There are a few counts of this clone. The DNA ends 3 residues before the CDR3 does, and the rest of the CDR3 is filled in from the germline J gene. Different DNA sequences within this sample yield the same CDR3. V is TRBV19 and J is TRBJ1-2; 8 bases align to TRBD1. The ends lost 5 bases at V and 4 bases at J; junction bases unmatched: 6. Per the germline V gene, CDR1 is LNHDA and CDR2 is SQIVND (reference sequence). The CDR3 is 14 residues long. CDR3 DNA (partial): TGTGCCAGTAGTCCTAGGACAGGGAGCTATGGC. Amino acid sequence: CASSPRTGSYG. The entire CDR3 reads CASSPRTGSYGYTF.

This clone appeared a few times. The read terminates 3 residues ahead of where the CDR3 ends, so the germline J gene completes it. The chain joins TRBV7-9 to TRBJ2-7; 8 bases fit TRBD1. The CDR3 extends over 15 amino acids. J was trimmed by 3 bases and V by 2 bases; bases with no gene match: 6. Germline V gene sequence: CDR1 SEHNR, CDR2 FQNEAQ (reference sequence). The CDR3 loop is CASSLIGTGDYEQYF. The CDR3 DNA, read in part, is TGTGCCAGCAGCTTAATAGGGACAGGAGACTACGAG.

Details on this clone: The read ends 3 residues before the CDR3 terminus; that terminus is restored from the germline J gene. The chain combines TRBV7-2 with TRBJ2-1; 7 bases line up with TRBD1. The CDR3 consists of 15 residues. The germline V gene encodes CDR1 SGHTA and CDR2 FQGNSA. The junction had 11 bases not matched to a gene; V was cut back by 4 bases and J by 8 bases. CDR3 DNA, as far as it was read: TGTGCCAGCAGCTACGACAGGGCGCGTCGGGATGAG. This encodes CASSYDRARRDE. The CDR3 in full is CASSYDRARRDEQFF.

This clone was observed a handful of times. The read stops 3 residues short of the end of the CDR3; the missing end is completed from the germline J gene. The chain employs TRBV6-2 or TRBV6-3 and TRBJ1-2, with D hard to call. V was pared by 7 bases and J by 1 base, with 13 bases between. This CDR3 region has 14 residues. Germline V CDR1 and CDR2: MNHEY, SVGEGT. The CDR3 region is CASTNPTRNYGYTF. The DNA read from the CDR3 is TGTGCCAGCACCAACCCGACACGTAACTATGGC.

As regards this clone: From the germline J gene comes the end of the CDR3, since the read stops 3 residues before it. The chain employs TRBV7-2 and TRBJ2-2; 9 positions match TRBD2. The CDR3 is 14 residues long. Germline CDR1 reads SGHTA; CDR2 reads FQGNSA. The J segment lost 9 bases and the V segment lost 3 bases, leaving 5 bases of the junction unmatched. The sequenced part of the CDR3 DNA is TGTGCCAGCAGCTTCGCGGGGGGGCACCGGGAG. Protein product: CASSFAGGHRE. From start to end, the CDR3 is CASSFAGGHRELFF.

This clone was counted many times. The read comes to an end 3 residues before the CDR3 does, leaving the germline J gene to fill in the end. The chain joins TRBV6-2 or TRBV6-3 to TRBJ2-3; TRBD2 matches 8 bases. Per germline, CDR1 MNHEY and CDR2 SVGEGT. The V segment lost 0 bases and the J segment 3 bases; nucleotides outside the gene matches: 8. This CDR3 comprises 17 residues. The CDR3 is CASSYSTSGGRTDTQYF. The sequenced part of the CDR3 DNA is TGTGCCAGCAGTTACTCAACTAGCGGAGGCAGGACAGATACG.

Of note for this clone: The read ends 3 residues shy of where the CDR3 ends; the end is completed using the germline J gene. V gene TRBV7-9 combines with J gene TRBJ2-2; D is unclear. Trimming pared 2 bases from V and 7 bases from J, leaving 5 bases between. The CDR3 loop spans 12 amino acids. The germline CDR1 and CDR2 sequences are SEHNR and FQNEAQ (reference sequence). Incomplete CDR3 DNA: TGTGCCAGCAGCTTATCCTTCGGGGAG. It is translated as CASSLSFGE. The whole CDR3 protein reads CASSLSFGELFF.

Many counts were recorded for this clone. The read ends 3 residues shy of where the CDR3 ends; the end is completed using the germline J gene. This chain connects TRBV13 to TRBJ2-1; 12 positions agree with TRBD2. The CDR3 totals 16 residues. Germline CDR1 reads PRHDT; CDR2 reads FYEKMQ (reference sequence). After removal of 0 bases from V and 9 bases from J, the junction contained 6 bases not matched to a gene. CDR3 bases read: TGTGCCAGCAGCTTAGGTCTAGCGGGAGGGTCTAGTGAG. This encodes CASSLGLAGGSSE. The CDR3 reads in full as CASSLGLAGGSSEQFF.

This clone was observed a handful of times. The sequenced fragment ends 3 residues before the CDR3 boundary, so the rest is inferred from the germline J gene. The gene calls are TRBV19 and TRBJ1-1; 8 positions agree with TRBD1. Trimming removed 2 bases from V and 5 bases from J; junction bases left unmatched: 7. This CDR3 has 15 residues. Germline V gene sequence: CDR1 LNHDA, CDR2 SQIVND (reference sequence). CDR3 DNA (partial): TGTGCCAGTAGTATACAGGGGGCGCCTAATACTGAA. Its translation is CASSIQGAPNTE. The whole CDR3 reads CASSIQGAPNTEAFF.

This clone was detected many times. The read ends 3 residues shy of where the CDR3 ends; the end is completed using the germline J gene. The chain employs TRBV5-1 and TRBJ2-2; no firm D call. Trimming cost V 0 bases and J 2 bases, with 2 bases left between them. The V gene's germline CDR1 is SGHRS and CDR2 YFSETQ. The CDR3 is made up of 13 amino acids. The CDR3 here is CASSLANTGELFF. CDR3 DNA (partial): TGCGCCAGCAGCTTGGCTAACACCGGGGAG. Complete variable domain (other parts from reference TRBV5-1 and TRBJ2-2): KAGVTQTPRYLIKTRGQQVTLSCSPISGHRSVSWYQQTPGQGLQFLFEYFSETQRNKGNFPGRFSGRQFSNSRSEMNVSTLELGDSALYLCASSLANTGELFFGEGSRLTVL.

This clone turned up a few times. With the read ending 3 residues before the CDR3 end, the germline J gene is used to fill in that end. J is TRBJ2-2 and V is TRBV7-6; TRBD1 might be the D (6 bases). CDR3 size: 16 residues. The ends were cut back, 6 bases at V and 2 bases at J, with 16 bases in the middle. Germline CDR1 reads SGHVS; CDR2 reads FNYEAQ. This CDR3 reads CASRSRGNINTGELFF. CDR3 DNA (partial): TGTGCCAGCAGGTCTAGGGGGAATATAAACACCGGGGAG.

For this clone: The CDR3 end is not reached by the read, which stops 3 residues before it; the germline J gene fills it in. The V call is TRBV19, the J call TRBJ2-2; the D is unclear. The germline V gene has CDR1 LNHDA and CDR2 SQIVND (reference sequence). This CDR3 has 14 residues. Trimming took 6 bases from V and 6 from J, leaving 14 bases between them. The CDR3 reads CASSGSRFAGELFF. CDR3 DNA, as far as it was read: TGTGCCAGTAGCGGGTCTAGGTTCGCCGGGGAG.

This clone came up many times. The read halts 3 residues ahead of the CDR3 end, with the missing end drawn from the germline J gene. The gene calls are TRBV20-1 and TRBJ1-1; 8 bases are a match to TRBD1. The CDR3 covers 17 residues. Per the germline V gene, CDR1 is DFQATT and CDR2 is SNEGSKA (reference sequence). V gave up 1 base and J gave up 5 bases; unmatched junction bases: 15. The sequenced CDR3 bases are TGCAGTGCTAGAGGTGGGAATAGACAGGGGCGGTGGACTGAA. It yields the protein CSARGGNRQGRWTE. The full-length CDR3 reads as CSARGGNRQGRWTEAFF.

The table lists this clone with a few counts. The read ends 3 residues early relative to the CDR3; the germline J gene fills the gap. The V and J genes are TRBV7-9 and TRBJ1-1, with D unresolved. The V and J ends lost 1 base and 5 bases respectively, with 8 bases between them. Germline CDR1 is SEHNR and CDR2 is FQNEAQ (reference sequence). There are 13 residues in the CDR3. The sequenced CDR3 bases are TGTGCCAGCAGCTTAGTACAGAATACTGAA. It encodes CASSLVQNTE. The complete CDR3 reads CASSLVQNTEAFF.

On this clone: The read halts 3 residues ahead of the CDR3 end, with the missing end drawn from the germline J gene. This chain links TRBV7-9 with TRBJ1-1; 10 bases fit TRBD1. Looked up from germline, CDR1 is SEHNR and CDR2 is FQNEAQ (reference sequence). With V trimmed by 5 bases and J by 1 base, 4 bases remained unmatched. This CDR3 comprises 15 residues. This CDR3 is CASSRQGAGNTEAFF. Incomplete CDR3 DNA: TGTGCCAGCAGCCGACAGGGGGCCGGGAACACTGAA.

In this sample, this clone turned up a few times. The read terminates 3 residues ahead of where the CDR3 ends, so the germline J gene completes it. The rearrangement uses TRBV7-9 and TRBJ2-7; D remains unclear. The CDR3 contains 13 residues. CDR1 and CDR2 from the germline V gene are SEHNR and FQNEAQ (reference sequence). Trimming shortened V by 0 bases and J by 4 bases, and 7 bases separated the two germline ends. CDR3 DNA, as far as it was read: TGTGCCAGCAGCTTAGCTGGCCCGTACGAG. Translating gives CASSLAGPYE. The CDR3 reads in full as CASSLAGPYEQYF. Full variable domain (missing parts from reference TRBV7-9 and TRBJ2-7): DTGVSQNPRHKITKRGQNVTFRCDPISEHNRLYWYRQTLGQGPEFLTYFQNEAQLEKSRLLSDRFSAERPKGSFSTLEIQRTEQGDSAMYLCASSLAGPYEQYFGPGTRLTVT.

This clone has just a few counts. The CDR3 extends 3 residues past the end of the read, so its final part is completed from the germline J gene. V and J are TRBV20-1 and TRBJ2-7; TRBD1 is a possible D gene (6 bases). V lost 6 bases to trimming and J lost 3 bases, with 18 bases between them. This CDR3 is 14 amino acids long. Germline values: CDR1 DFQATT, CDR2 SNEGSKA (reference sequence). The CDR3 here is CSADWVGGRYEQYF. CDR3 DNA, as far as it was read: TGCAGTGCCGATTGGGTAGGGGGACGCTACGAG.

At least ten counts were recorded for this clone. The read gets to within 3 residues of the CDR3 end, and the germline J gene fills in the rest. The genes are TRBV19 and TRBJ1-3, with 7 positions matching TRBD1. Losses at the gene ends were 5 bases for V and 0 bases for J; bases not matched to a gene: 10. Germline lookup yields CDR1 LNHDA and CDR2 SQIVND (reference sequence). The CDR3 runs 17 residues. This CDR3 is CASSHRGRISSGNTIYF. Partial CDR3 DNA: TGTGCCAGTAGTCACAGGGGAAGGATAAGCTCTGGAAACACC.

This clone was observed many times. Read sequence stops 3 residues before the CDR3 end, and the germline J gene provides the missing end. The gene calls are TRBV19 and TRBJ1-2; no clear D. The V gene lost 4 bases and the J gene lost 1 base, with 13 bases spanning the gap. CDR1 is LNHDA and CDR2 is SQIVND in the germline V gene (reference sequence). This CDR3 has 15 residues. The sequenced CDR3 bases are TGTGCCAGTAGTAACCGTAGACTACTTAACTATGGC. Amino acids: CASSNRRLLNYG. The full-length CDR3 reads as CASSNRRLLNYGYTF.

This clone was detected ten times or more. The read finishes 3 residues shy of the CDR3 end, and the germline J gene is used to complete it. The V gene is TRBV7-2, the J gene TRBJ1-5; D is unclear. This CDR3 has 13 amino acids. CDR1 and CDR2 (germline): SGHTA, FQGNSA. V was clipped by 5 bases and J by 4 bases, with 9 bases between them. This CDR3 reads CASSPQVNQPQHF. Partial CDR3 DNA: TGTGCCAGCAGCCCACAAGTAAATCAGCCC.

This clone has only a few counts. Read data end 3 residues before the CDR3 end; the end is taken from the germline J gene. The rearrangement uses TRBV7-9 and TRBJ1-1, with 9 nucleotides matching TRBD1. The germline CDR1 and CDR2 sequences are SEHNR and FQNEAQ (reference sequence). There are 14 residues in the CDR3. Trimming at V came to 4 bases and at J to 1 base, leaving 1 base not matched to a gene. The CDR3: CASSWGQGNTEAFF. The sequenced part of the CDR3 DNA is TGTGCCAGCAGCTGGGGACAGGGGAACACTGAA.

Note on this clone: The CDR3 goes on 3 residues after the read ends, and that part is filled in from the germline J gene. The chain employs TRBV19 and TRBJ2-1; TRBD2 matches at 12 bases. In germline, CDR1 is LNHDA, CDR2 SQIVND (reference sequence). V shed 4 bases, J shed 6 bases, and the junction held 10 bases outside the gene matches. The CDR3 totals 17 residues. The CDR3 sequence is CASSTLSTSGGRNEQFF. The part of the CDR3 DNA that was read is TGTGCCAGTAGTACCCTCTCGACTAGCGGGGGCCGCAATGAG.

This clone was seen more than once but under ten times. The CDR3 goes on 3 residues after the read ends, and that part is filled in from the germline J gene. This chain uses TRBV7-6 with TRBJ2-3; D call uncertain. Trimming removed 1 base at V and 0 bases at J, with 14 bases between. This CDR3 contains 17 residues. Germline-derived CDR1 and CDR2 are SGHVS and FNYEAQ. The sequenced CDR3 bases are TGTGCCAGCAGCTTAGATTTGCTCCGAGCTAGCACAGATACG. Translated: CASSLDLLRASTDT. The whole CDR3 protein reads CASSLDLLRASTDTQYF. Full variable domain (rest looked up from reference TRBV7-6 and TRBJ2-3): GAGVSQSPRYKVTKRGQDVALRCDPISGHVSLYWYRQALGQGPEFLTYFNYEAQQDKSGLPNDRFSAERPEGSISTLTIQRTEQRDSAMYRCASSLDLLRASTDTQYFGPGTRLTVL.

About this clone itself: The CDR3 end lies 3 residues beyond the end of the read and is filled in from the germline J gene. The chain joins TRBV2 to TRBJ1-1; D may be TRBD1 (5 bases). This CDR3 contains 13 residues. Germline lookup yields CDR1 SNHLY and CDR2 FYNNEI. Deletions cut 6 bases from V and 0 bases from J, with 8 bases between. The covered CDR3 bases are TGTGCCAGCAGGACGACAGTGAACACTGAA. Residues: CASRTTVNTE. The whole CDR3 protein reads CASRTTVNTEAFF.

Comment on this clone: The CDR3 end falls 3 residues outside the read, so it is completed with the germline J gene. The genes are TRBV7-7 and TRBJ2-1; TRBD2 aligns across 7 bases. The V segment lost 5 bases and the J segment 7 bases; nucleotides outside the gene matches: 8. The CDR3 extends over 14 amino acids. Germline loops: CDR1 SSHAT, CDR2 FNYEAQ (reference sequence). Incomplete CDR3 DNA: TGTGCCAGCAGCCAAGCGGGGACGATGAATGAG. Translating gives CASSQAGTMNE. The CDR3 reads in full as CASSQAGTMNEQFF.

A note on this clone: The read halts 3 residues ahead of the CDR3 end, with the missing end drawn from the germline J gene. The gene calls are TRBV20-1 and TRBJ2-5, with 7 nucleotides matching TRBD1. The CDR3 is 17 residues long. V was clipped by 1 base and J by 5 bases; unmatched bases: 16. Germline V gene lookup returns CDR1 DFQATT and CDR2 SNEGSKA (reference sequence). Incomplete CDR3 DNA: TGCAGTGCTAGAGCACAGGGGATGGTACCACGGAAGGAGACC. As protein: CSARAQGMVPRKET. The entire CDR3 is CSARAQGMVPRKETQYF.

This clone came up many times. The CDR3 end is not reached by the read, which stops 3 residues before it; the germline J gene fills it in. J is TRBJ2-1 and V is TRBV18; 12 nucleotides align to TRBD2. The CDR3 is 17 amino acids. The ends lost 3 bases at V and 7 bases at J; junction bases unmatched: 10. Germline V gives CDR1 KGHSH, CDR2 LQKENI. This CDR3 reads CASSPKTLAGGRNEQFF. The part of the CDR3 DNA that was read is TGTGCCAGCTCACCGAAAACTCTAGCGGGGGGGCGTAATGAG.

This clone was found a few times. The CDR3 end lies 3 residues beyond the end of the read and is filled in from the germline J gene. The V call is TRBV20-1, the J call TRBJ2-5; 10 bases map to TRBD1. CDR1 DFQATT and CDR2 SNEGSKA come from the germline V gene (reference sequence). The CDR3 totals 14 residues. Trimming took 6 bases from V and 5 from J; bases not matched to a gene: 9. Partial CDR3 DNA: TGCAGTGCACCCCGGACAGGGGGACGGGAGACC. Protein product: CSAPRTGGRET. The CDR3 in its entirety is CSAPRTGGRETQYF.

A few counts support this clone. The read ends 3 residues shy of where the CDR3 ends; the end is completed using the germline J gene. This chain uses TRBV11-2 with TRBJ1-2, with 8 bases lining up with TRBD1. Germline CDR1 is SGHAT and CDR2 is FQNNGV. The CDR3 loop spans 15 amino acids. The ends lost 5 bases at V and 3 bases at J; junction bases unmatched: 8. The covered CDR3 bases are TGTGCCAGCAGCCTAACAGGGGGGGGCCACTATGGC. Its translation is CASSLTGGGHYG. The CDR3, in full, reads CASSLTGGGHYGYTF.

A remark on this clone: The read terminates 3 residues ahead of where the CDR3 ends, so the germline J gene completes it. The chain has TRBV5-6 and TRBJ2-5, with unresolved D. The CDR3 runs to 14 residues. Germline-derived CDR1 and CDR2 are SGHDT and YYEEEE. V was pared by 2 bases and J by 2 bases, with 10 bases between. CDR3 residues: CASSFVTVQETQYF. CDR3 DNA (partial): TGTGCCAGCAGCTTCGTCACGGTACAAGAGACC.